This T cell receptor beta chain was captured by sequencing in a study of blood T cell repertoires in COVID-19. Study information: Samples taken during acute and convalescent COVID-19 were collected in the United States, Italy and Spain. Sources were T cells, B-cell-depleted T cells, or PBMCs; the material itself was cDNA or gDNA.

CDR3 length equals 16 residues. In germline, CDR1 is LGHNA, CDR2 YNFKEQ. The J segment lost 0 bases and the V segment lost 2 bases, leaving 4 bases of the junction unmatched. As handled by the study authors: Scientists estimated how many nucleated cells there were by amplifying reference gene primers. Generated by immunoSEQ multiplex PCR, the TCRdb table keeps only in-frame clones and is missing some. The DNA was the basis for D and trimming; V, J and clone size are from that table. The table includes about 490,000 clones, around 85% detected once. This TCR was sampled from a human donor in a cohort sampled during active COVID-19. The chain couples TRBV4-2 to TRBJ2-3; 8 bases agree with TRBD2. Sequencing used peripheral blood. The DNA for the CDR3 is TGTGCCAGCAGCCAAAGCGGGAGCGGTAGCACAGATACGCAGTATTTT. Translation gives CASSQSGSGSTDTQYF.